This T cell receptor (beta chain) was sequenced for a study of CD8+ T cells in alopecia areata. The authors extracted RNA and reverse transcribed it into cDNA as the sequencing template. TCRdb's copy holds only in-frame clones and misses some; the assay was immunoSEQ multiplex PCR. The data hold approximately 180,000 clones, with under 80% observed a single time. This clone was picked up a small number of times. As to treatment: oral pan-JAK inhibitor, 5-10 mg twice daily. CD4+ and CD8+ T cells were sorted from PBMCs stained for CD3, CD4 and CD8. Sequences were derived from CD4+ T cells sorted from blood, sampled around week 50, from a patient treated with tofacitinib. This sequence originates from a human donor with alopecia areata.

In DNA, the CDR3 is TGCAGCGGCGGACAGCTGAACACTGAAGCTTTCTTT. It is translated as CSGGQLNTEAFF. This sequence joins TRBV29-1 and TRBJ1-1, with a weak D call TRBD1 (6 bases). V lost 7 bases to trimming and J lost 0 bases, with 9 bases between them. This CDR3 contains 12 residues. Germline assignment: CDR1 SQVTM and CDR2 ANQGSEA.